This TCR beta chain was captured by sequencing in a study of PD-1 blockade in mismatch repair-deficient tumors. Concerning this clone: Its antigen is as yet unknown.

Documented time point: roughly 9-day in vitro stimulation with candidate neoantigen peptide 5. The germline V gene has CDR1 MNHEY and CDR2 SMNVEV (reference sequence). The CDR3 is made up of 12 amino acids. J was trimmed by 7 bases and V by 5 bases; bases with no gene match: 2. TCRdb keeps only in-frame clones here, not all; method: immunoSEQ multiplex PCR. The sample lists 16,000 or so clones, about 80% occurring once. This specimen was cells cultured in vitro, taken from a patient treated with pembrolizumab. The clonotype originates from an adult with mismatch repair-deficient cancer. The V and J genes are TRBV27 and TRBJ2-3; 8 bases align to TRBD2. The CDR3 DNA reads TGTGCCAGCAGTCTTAGCGGGAATACGCAGTATTTT. This codes for CASSLSGNTQYF.